Listed here are 12 T cell receptor beta chains from one sample, sequenced in a study of follicular helper T cells after annual influenza vaccination (dated by TCRdb to the late 2010s). The library was built by means of the immunoSEQ multiplex PCR assay. TCRdb took over this immuneACCESS table, retaining in-frame rearrangements with V and J assigned. Such tables are incomplete; in checked studies, under half of the missing clones stem from an unresolved V gene, and the remainder is unexplained. The sample records roughly 10,000 clones, over 65% of which are singletons. Together, the top ten hold about 0.4% of the sample. Per the publication, the time point label means: 2015-2016 season, 7 days after influenza vaccination. The sequencing here drew on CXCR5- memory CD4+ T cells sorted from blood, taken 7 days after influenza vaccination. The cell subset or site label on this specimen signifies: CXCR5- memory CD4 T cells. These receptors were obtained from an adult who received the influenza vaccine.

Remarks on this clone: At one boundary the junction diverges from the germline segment, which might be a read error. V is TRBV2 and J is TRBJ2-1; maybe TRBD2 (5 bases). The CDR3 has 15 amino acids. Germline lookup yields CDR1 SNHLY and CDR2 FYNNEI. CDR3 residues: CASREDGSSYNEQFF. CDR3 DNA sequence: TGTGCCAGCAGGGAAGATGGGAGCTCCTACAATGAGCAGTTCTTC.

This clone was detected only once. V usage is TRBV28 and J usage is TRBJ1-3; tentative D call: TRBD1 (5 bases). The CDR3 has 17 amino acids. The germline gives CDR1 MDHEN, CDR2 SYDVKM. V gave up 8 bases and J gave up 7 bases, with 27 bases separating them. The CDR3 DNA follows: TGTGCCAGCTCCCCGCGGGGTGCAGGGTCTGTAGGTAACACCATATATTTT. Protein product: CASSPRGAGSVGNTIYF. The full variable domain, its missing parts supplied by reference TRBV28 and TRBJ1-3, is DVKVTQSSRYLVKRTGEKVFLECVQDMDHENMFWYRQDPGLGLRLIYFSYDVKMKEKGDIPEGYSVSREKKERFSLILESASTNQTSMYLCASSPRGAGSVGNTIYFGEGSWLTVV.

This clone turned up a few times. The CDR3 DNA sequence: TGTGCCAGCAGTTGGGACAGGGAGAATCAGCCCCAGCATTTT. Its translation is CASSWDRENQPQHF. The chain couples TRBV2 to TRBJ1-5; TRBD1 matches at 9 bases. The V and J ends lost 5 bases and 4 bases, in that order; junction bases with no gene match: 3. CDR1 SNHLY and CDR2 FYNNEI come from the germline V gene. The CDR3 is made up of 14 amino acids.

This clone appeared a few times. This chain links TRBV27 with TRBJ2-7; 9 bases are shared with TRBD2. The CDR3 has 17 residues. Germline V gives CDR1 MNHEY, CDR2 SMNVEV (reference sequence). V shed 3 bases, J shed 0 bases, and the junction held 9 bases outside the gene matches. The CDR3 is CASSFVGLAPSSYEQYF. CDR3 DNA sequence: TGTGCCAGCAGTTTCGTCGGACTAGCGCCTAGCTCCTACGAGCAGTACTTC.

The rearrangement joins TRBV5-4 to TRBJ2-3, with TRBD1 identical over 7 bases. The J segment lost 2 bases and the V segment lost 0 bases, leaving 9 bases of the junction unmatched. Per the germline V gene, CDR1 is SGHNT and CDR2 is YYREEE (reference sequence). This CDR3 contains 17 residues. DNA of the CDR3: TGTGCCAGCAGCTTGGAGGGCCGGGACAGAGACACAGATACGCAGTATTTT. Protein: CASSLEGRDRDTDTQYF.

This chain links TRBV7-6 with TRBJ2-5; TRBD2 aligns across 8 bases. Germline V gene data show CDR1 as SGHVS and CDR2 as FNYEAQ. With V trimmed by 5 bases and J by 5 bases, 7 bases remained unmatched. This CDR3 region has 14 residues. CDR3 in amino acids: CASSPGTSKETQYF. DNA of the CDR3: TGTGCCAGCAGCCCCGGGACTAGTAAGGAGACCCAGTACTTC.

The chain carries TRBV7-8 and TRBJ1-5, with D possibly being TRBD1 (6 bases). The CDR3 sequence is 18 residues long. Germline V lookup: CDR1 SGHVS, CDR2 FQNEAQ. The ends were cut back, 0 bases at V and 1 base at J, with 16 bases in the middle. The CDR3 region is CASSLAYKDSRSNQPQHF. The CDR3 DNA sequence: TGTGCCAGCAGCTTAGCGTACAAGGACAGTCGGAGCAATCAGCCCCAGCATTTT. Full variable domain (remainder filled in from reference TRBV7-8 and TRBJ1-5): GAGVSQSPRYKVAKRGQDVALRCDPISGHVSLFWYQQALGQGPEFLTYFQNEAQLDKSGLPSDRFFAERPEGSVSTLKIQRTQQEDSAVYLCASSLAYKDSRSNQPQHFGDGTRLSIL.

V gene TRBV28 combines with J gene TRBJ2-7, with 9 bases matching TRBD1. CDR1 MDHEN and CDR2 SYDVKM come from the germline V gene. The J segment lost 6 bases and the V segment lost 5 bases, leaving 11 bases of the junction unmatched. This CDR3 is 15 amino acids long. The CDR3 loop reads CASSGAGTGMGEQYF. As DNA, the CDR3 is TGTGCCAGCAGTGGTGCCGGGACAGGGATGGGCGAGCAGTACTTC.

This clone appeared once. The chain couples TRBV4-3 to TRBJ2-5; 8 bases are a match to TRBD1. Germline lookup yields CDR1 LGHNA and CDR2 YSLEER. This CDR3 contains 15 residues. V was pared by 8 bases and J by 3 bases, with 11 bases of the junction left unmatched. The CDR3 loop is CASQRPQTGEETQYF. In DNA form, the CDR3 reads TGCGCCAGCCAGAGACCCCAGACAGGGGAAGAGACCCAGTACTTC.

The chain joins TRBV9 to TRBJ1-3; maybe TRBD1 (6 bases). Trimming removed 0 bases at V and 5 bases at J, with 12 bases between. The CDR3 is 15 residues long. Germline V gives CDR1 SGDLS, CDR2 YYNGEE. CDR3 in amino acids: CASSVDTGSRNTIYF. DNA for the CDR3: TGTGCCAGCAGCGTAGACACAGGGAGTAGAAACACCATATATTTT.

V gene TRBV18 combines with J gene TRBJ1-6; D is possibly TRBD1 (6 bases). V gave up 2 bases and J gave up 4 bases, with 18 bases separating them. There are 18 residues in the CDR3. Per the germline V gene, CDR1 is KGHSH and CDR2 is LQKENI. CDR3 DNA: TGTGCCAGCTCACCAGCGGGACACTCCGGGGGGTATAATTCACCCCTCCACTTT. It translates to CASSPAGHSGGYNSPLHF.

The V gene is TRBV6-5, the J gene TRBJ1-6; D is possibly TRBD1 (5 bases). Germline V gene sequence: CDR1 MNHEY, CDR2 SVGAGI. Between the trimmed V and J ends, which lost 2 bases and 7 bases, there was a span of 12 bases. CDR3 size: 15 residues. The CDR3 sequence: CASSYSGTQNSPLHF. CDR3 DNA sequence: TGTGCCAGCAGTTACAGTGGGACTCAAAATTCACCCCTCCACTTT.